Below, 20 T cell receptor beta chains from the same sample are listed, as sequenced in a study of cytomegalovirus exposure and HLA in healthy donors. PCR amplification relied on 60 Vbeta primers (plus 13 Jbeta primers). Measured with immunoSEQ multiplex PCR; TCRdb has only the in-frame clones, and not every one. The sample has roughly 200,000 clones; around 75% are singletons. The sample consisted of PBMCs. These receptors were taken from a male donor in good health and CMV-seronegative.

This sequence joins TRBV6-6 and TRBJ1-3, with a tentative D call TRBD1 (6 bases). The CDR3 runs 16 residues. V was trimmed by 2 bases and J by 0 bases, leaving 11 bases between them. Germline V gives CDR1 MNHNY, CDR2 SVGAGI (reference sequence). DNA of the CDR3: TGTGCCAGCAGTTACACACAAGGGGGCTCTGGAAACACCATATATTTT. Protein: CASSYTQGGSGNTIYF.

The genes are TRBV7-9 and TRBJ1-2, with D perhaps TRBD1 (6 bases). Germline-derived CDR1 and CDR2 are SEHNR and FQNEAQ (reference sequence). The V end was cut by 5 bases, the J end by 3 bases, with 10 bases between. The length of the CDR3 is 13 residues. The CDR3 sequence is CASSIWTDYGYTF. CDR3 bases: TGTGCCAGCAGCATCTGGACAGACTATGGCTACACCTTC.

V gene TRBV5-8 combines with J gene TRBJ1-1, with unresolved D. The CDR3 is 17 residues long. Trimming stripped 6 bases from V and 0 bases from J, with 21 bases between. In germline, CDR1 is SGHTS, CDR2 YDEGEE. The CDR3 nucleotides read TGTGCCAGCACCGTTCACCTTGGACTGACATTGAACACTGAAGCTTTCTTT. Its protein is CASTVHLGLTLNTEAFF. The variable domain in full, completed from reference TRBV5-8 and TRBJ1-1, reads EAGVTQSPTHLIKTRGQQATLRCSPISGHTSVYWYQQALGLGLQFLLWYDEGEERNRGNFPPRFSGRQFPNYSSELNVNALELEDSALYLCASTVHLGLTLNTEAFFGQGTRLTVV.

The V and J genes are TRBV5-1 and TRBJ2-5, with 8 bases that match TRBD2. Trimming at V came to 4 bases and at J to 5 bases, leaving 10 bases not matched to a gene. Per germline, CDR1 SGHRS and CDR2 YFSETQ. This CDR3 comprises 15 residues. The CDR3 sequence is CASSSGGRQRETQYF. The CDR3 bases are TGCGCCAGCAGCAGCGGGGGACGGCAGCGGGAGACCCAGTACTTC.

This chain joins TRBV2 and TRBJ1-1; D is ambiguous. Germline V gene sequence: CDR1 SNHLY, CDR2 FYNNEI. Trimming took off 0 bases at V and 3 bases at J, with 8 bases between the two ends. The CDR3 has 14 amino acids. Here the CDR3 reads CASSEASGDTEAFF. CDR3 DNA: TGTGCCAGCAGTGAAGCGTCCGGGGACACTGAAGCTTTCTTT.

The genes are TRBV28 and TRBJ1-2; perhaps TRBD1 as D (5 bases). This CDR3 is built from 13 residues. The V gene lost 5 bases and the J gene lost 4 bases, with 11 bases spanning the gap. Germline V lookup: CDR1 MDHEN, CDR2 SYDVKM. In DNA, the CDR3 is TGTGCCAGCAGTAAAGTGGGACTCTATGGCTACACCTTC. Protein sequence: CASSKVGLYGYTF.

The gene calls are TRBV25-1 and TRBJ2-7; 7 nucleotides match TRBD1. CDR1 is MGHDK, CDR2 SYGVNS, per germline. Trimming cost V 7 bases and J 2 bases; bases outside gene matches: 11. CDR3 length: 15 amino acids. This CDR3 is CASTSRLTGTYEQYF. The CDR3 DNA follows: TGTGCCAGCACCTCCCGGTTGACAGGGACCTACGAGCAGTACTTC.

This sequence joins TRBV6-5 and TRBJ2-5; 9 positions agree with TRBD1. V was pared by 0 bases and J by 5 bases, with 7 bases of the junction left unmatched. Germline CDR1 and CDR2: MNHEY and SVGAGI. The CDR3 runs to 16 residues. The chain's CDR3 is CASSYSGTGLRETQYF. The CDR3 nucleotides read TGTGCCAGCAGTTACTCAGGGACAGGGCTCAGGGAGACCCAGTACTTC.

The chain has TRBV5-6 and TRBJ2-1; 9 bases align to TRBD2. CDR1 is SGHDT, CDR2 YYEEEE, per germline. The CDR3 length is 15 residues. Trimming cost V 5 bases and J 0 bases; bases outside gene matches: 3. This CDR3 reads CASSLAGSSYNEQFF. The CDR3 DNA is TGTGCCAGCAGTCTAGCGGGAAGCTCCTACAATGAGCAGTTCTTC.

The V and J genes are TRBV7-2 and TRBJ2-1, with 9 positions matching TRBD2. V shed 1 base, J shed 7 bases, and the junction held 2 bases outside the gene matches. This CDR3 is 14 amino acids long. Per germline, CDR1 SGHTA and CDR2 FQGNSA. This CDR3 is CASSLGGGGNEQFF. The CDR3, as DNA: TGTGCCAGCAGCTTAGGCGGGGGGGGTAATGAGCAGTTCTTC.

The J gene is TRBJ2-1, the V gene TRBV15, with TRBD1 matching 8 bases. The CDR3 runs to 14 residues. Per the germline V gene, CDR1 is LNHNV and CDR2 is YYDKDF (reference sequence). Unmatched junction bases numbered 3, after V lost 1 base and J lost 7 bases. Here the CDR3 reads CATSRGTGLNEQFF. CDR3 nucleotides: TGTGCCACCAGCAGAGGGACAGGGCTAAATGAGCAGTTCTTC.

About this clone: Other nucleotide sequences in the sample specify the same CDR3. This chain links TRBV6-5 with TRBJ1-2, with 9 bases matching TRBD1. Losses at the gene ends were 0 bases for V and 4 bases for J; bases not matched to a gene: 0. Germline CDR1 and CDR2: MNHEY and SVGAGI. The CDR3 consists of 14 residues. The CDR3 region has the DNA TGTGCCAGCAGTTACTCGACAGGGGGCTATGGCTACACCTTC. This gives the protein CASSYSTGGYGYTF.

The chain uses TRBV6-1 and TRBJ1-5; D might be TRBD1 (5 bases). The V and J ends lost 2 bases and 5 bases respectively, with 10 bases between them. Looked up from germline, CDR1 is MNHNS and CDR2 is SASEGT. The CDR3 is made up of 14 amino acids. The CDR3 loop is CASSESGMDQPQHF. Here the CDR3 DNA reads TGTGCCAGCAGTGAATCAGGGATGGATCAGCCCCAGCATTTT.

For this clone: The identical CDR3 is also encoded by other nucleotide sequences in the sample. CDR3 protein: CASSLGGVTGELFF. The CDR3 DNA is TGTGCCAGCAGTCTGGGGGGGGTCACCGGGGAGCTGTTTTTT. The gene calls are TRBV2 and TRBJ2-2; 7 bases map to TRBD2. Germline V CDR1 and CDR2: SNHLY, FYNNEI. The CDR3 runs to 14 residues. The V and J ends lost 5 bases and 4 bases, in that order; junction bases with no gene match: 4.

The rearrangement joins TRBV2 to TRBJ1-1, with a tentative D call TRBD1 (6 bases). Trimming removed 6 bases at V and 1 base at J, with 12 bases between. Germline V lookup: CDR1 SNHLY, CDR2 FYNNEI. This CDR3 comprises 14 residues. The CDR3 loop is CASSVQGSNTEAFF. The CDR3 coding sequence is TGTGCCAGCAGCGTACAGGGTTCGAACACTGAAGCTTTCTTT.

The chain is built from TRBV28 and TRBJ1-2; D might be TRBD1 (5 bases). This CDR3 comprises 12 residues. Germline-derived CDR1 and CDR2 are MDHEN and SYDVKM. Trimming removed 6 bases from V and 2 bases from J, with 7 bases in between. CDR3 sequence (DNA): TGTGCCAGCAGCGACAGCAACTATGGCTACACCTTC. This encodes CASSDSNYGYTF.

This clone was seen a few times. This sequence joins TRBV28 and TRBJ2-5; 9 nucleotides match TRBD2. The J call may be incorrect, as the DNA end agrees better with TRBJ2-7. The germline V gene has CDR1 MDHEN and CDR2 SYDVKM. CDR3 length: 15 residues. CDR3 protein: CASSRPASGIYEQYF. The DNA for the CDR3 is TGTGCCAGCAGTCGCCCCGCTAGCGGGATCTACGAGCAGTACTTC.

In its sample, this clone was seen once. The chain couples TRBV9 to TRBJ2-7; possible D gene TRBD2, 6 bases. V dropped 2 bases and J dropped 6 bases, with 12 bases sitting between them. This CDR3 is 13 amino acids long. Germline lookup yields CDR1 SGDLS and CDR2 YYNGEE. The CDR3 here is CASSVRLGSEQYF. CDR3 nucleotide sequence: TGTGCCAGCAGCGTGCGACTAGGGAGCGAGCAGTACTTC.

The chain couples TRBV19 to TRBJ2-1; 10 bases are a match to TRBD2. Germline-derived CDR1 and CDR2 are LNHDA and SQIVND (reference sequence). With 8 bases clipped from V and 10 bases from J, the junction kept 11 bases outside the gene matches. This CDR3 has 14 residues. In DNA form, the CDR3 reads TGTGCCAGTGACCCAGCGGGAGGGTTTAGGGAGCAGTTCTTC. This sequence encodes CASDPAGGFREQFF.

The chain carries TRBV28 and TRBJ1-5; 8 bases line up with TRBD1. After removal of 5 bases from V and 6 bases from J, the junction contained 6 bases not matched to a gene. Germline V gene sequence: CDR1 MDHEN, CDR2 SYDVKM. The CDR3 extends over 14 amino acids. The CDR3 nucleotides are TGTGCCAGCAGTAGCCCAGGGGGCTCTCAGCCCCAGCATTTT. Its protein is CASSSPGGSQPQHF. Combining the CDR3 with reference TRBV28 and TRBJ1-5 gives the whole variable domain DVKVTQSSRYLVKRTGEKVFLECVQDMDHENMFWYRQDPGLGLRLIYFSYDVKMKEKGDIPEGYSVSREKKERFSLILESASTNQTSMYLCASSSPGGSQPQHFGDGTRLSIL.